This TCR beta chain was captured in a study of shared clonotypes between healthy human individuals. Overall study context: Per donor, three plates held CD4 naive cells, three held CD4 memory, two held CD8 naive and one held CD8 memory. Findings and limits, study-wide: Tissues were not sampled, only blood, and their repertoires likely differ. Sequencing depth was predicted to influence how clonotypes are shared among donors.

Turning to this clone: Its cognate antigen is unknown.

Terminally differentiated effector memory CD45RA+ cells were excluded by CCR7 positive selection of CD45RO-negative cells. Everyone who donated was a Caucasian adult who lived in Nashville, Tennessee. Clones were sequenced by immunoSEQ multiplex PCR, and TCRdb holds only the in-frame ones, with some missing. The sample records about 590,000 clones, 95% to 96% being singletons. Looked up from germline, CDR1 is PRHDT and CDR2 is FYEKMQ (reference sequence). Trimming shortened V by 5 bases and J by 1 base, and 20 bases separated the two germline ends. This CDR3 has 17 amino acids. Sequencing input: naive CD8+ T cells sorted from blood. This TCR came from a woman in her twenties or thirties in good health. The chain couples TRBV13 to TRBJ1-1; tentative D call: TRBD1 (6 bases). CDR3 nucleotides: TGTGCCAGCAGCGAAGGACAGTCCCCGAGCCCGAACACTGAAGCTTTCTTT. As protein: CASSEGQSPSPNTEAFF.